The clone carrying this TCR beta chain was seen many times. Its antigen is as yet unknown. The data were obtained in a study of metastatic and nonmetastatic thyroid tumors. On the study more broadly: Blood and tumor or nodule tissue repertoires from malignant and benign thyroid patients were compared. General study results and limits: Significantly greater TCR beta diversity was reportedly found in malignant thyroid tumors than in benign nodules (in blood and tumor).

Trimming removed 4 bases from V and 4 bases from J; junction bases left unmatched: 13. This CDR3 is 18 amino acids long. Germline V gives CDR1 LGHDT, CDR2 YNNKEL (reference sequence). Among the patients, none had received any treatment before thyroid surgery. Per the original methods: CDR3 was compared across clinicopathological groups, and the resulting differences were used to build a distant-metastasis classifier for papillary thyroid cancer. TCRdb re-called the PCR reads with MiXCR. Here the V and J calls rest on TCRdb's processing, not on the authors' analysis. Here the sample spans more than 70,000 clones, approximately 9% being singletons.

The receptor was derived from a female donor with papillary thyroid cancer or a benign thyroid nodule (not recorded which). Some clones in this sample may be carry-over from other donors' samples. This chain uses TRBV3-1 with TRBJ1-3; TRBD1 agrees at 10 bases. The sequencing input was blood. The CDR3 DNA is TGTGCCAGCAGCCCTCCGGGACAGGGGATTCTCGGGGGAAACACCATATATTTT. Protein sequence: CASSPPGQGILGGNTIYF.